The 13 T cell receptor beta chains below were found in one sample sequenced in a study of cytomegalovirus exposure and HLA in healthy donors. 13 Jbeta primers and 60 Vbeta primers were used for the PCR. Method: immunoSEQ multiplex PCR; TCRdb's copy keeps in-frame clones and lacks some. The sample carries 150,000 to 200,000 clones, more than 65% recorded once. Material for sequencing was PBMCs. The receptors were sampled from a young woman in good health and CMV-seropositive.

The V call is TRBV11-3, the J call TRBJ2-2; D is possibly TRBD2 (6 bases). There are 16 residues in the CDR3. The V end was cut by 4 bases, the J end by 6 bases, with 18 bases between. Germline values: CDR1 SGHNT, CDR2 YENEEA. This chain's CDR3 is CASSYGGSIGAGELFF. CDR3 bases: TGTGCCAGCAGCTATGGGGGGTCCATCGGTGCCGGGGAGCTGTTTTTT.

The gene calls are TRBV7-9 and TRBJ1-5; the D gene is possibly TRBD1 (6 bases). The CDR3 extends over 17 amino acids. Trimming cost V 5 bases and J 0 bases, with 17 bases left between them. The germline V gene encodes CDR1 SEHNR and CDR2 FQNEAQ (reference sequence). CDR3: CASSPGGGLISNQPQHF. The CDR3 nucleotides are TGTGCCAGCAGCCCGGGGGGGGGCCTGATTAGCAATCAGCCCCAGCATTTT. The full variable domain, rest sourced from reference TRBV7-9 and TRBJ1-5, is DTGVSQNPRHKITKRGQNVTFRCDPISEHNRLYWYRQTLGQGPEFLTYFQNEAQLEKSRLLSDRFSAERPKGSFSTLEIQRTEQGDSAMYLCASSPGGGLISNQPQHFGDGTRLSIL.

This chain uses TRBV5-6 with TRBJ1-2; no clear D. The CDR3 is made up of 16 amino acids. The germline V and J ends were trimmed by 4 bases and 3 bases, with 19 bases remaining between them. CDR1 is SGHDT and CDR2 is YYEEEE in the germline V gene. The CDR3 sequence is CASSPDRGVGYYGYTF. CDR3 nucleotides: TGTGCCAGCAGCCCCGACCGGGGAGTCGGCTACTATGGCTACACCTTC.

V and J are TRBV11-2 and TRBJ2-5; TRBD2 matches at 9 bases. This CDR3 region has 15 residues. Germline CDR1 is SGHAT and CDR2 is FQNNGV. V was clipped by 2 bases and J by 5 bases; unmatched bases: 6. The CDR3 is CASSLSPLAGETQYF. CDR3 DNA sequence: TGTGCCAGCAGCTTAAGCCCTCTAGCGGGGGAGACCCAGTACTTC.

This chain connects TRBV25-1 to TRBJ1-2; the D gene is possibly TRBD1 (6 bases). V was clipped by 1 base and J by 2 bases, with 14 bases between them. Germline V gene sequence: CDR1 MGHDK, CDR2 SYGVNS. The CDR3 has 16 residues. The CDR3 sequence is CASSEFEGGRNYGYTF. CDR3 in DNA: TGTGCCAGCAGTGAATTTGAAGGGGGTAGGAACTATGGCTACACCTTC.

This clone was detected only once. V is TRBV2 and J is TRBJ2-1; D is possibly TRBD1 (6 bases). CDR1 is SNHLY and CDR2 is FYNNEI in the germline V gene. This CDR3 spans 12 amino acids. V lost 4 bases and J 8 bases, leaving 9 bases between the germline ends. The CDR3: CASSGQEYEQFF. The CDR3, as DNA: TGTGCCAGCAGTGGACAGGAGTATGAGCAGTTCTTC.

The chain combines TRBV11-3 with TRBJ2-1; D is unclear. The CDR3 has 12 residues. Trimming took off 1 base at V and 8 bases at J, with 6 bases between the two ends. Germline V lookup: CDR1 SGHNT, CDR2 YENEEA. The CDR3 loop reads CASSLGSDEQFF. CDR3 DNA: TGTGCCAGCAGCTTAGGTTCGGATGAGCAGTTCTTC.

V usage is TRBV13 and J usage is TRBJ2-3, with 12 bases matching TRBD2. The CDR3 spans 17 residues. J was trimmed by 2 bases and V by 3 bases; bases with no gene match: 6. Germline CDR1 and CDR2: PRHDT and FYEKMQ (reference sequence). DNA of the CDR3: TGTGCCAGCAGCTTCGGGACTAGCGGGCCCACCACAGATACGCAGTATTTT. Encoded protein: CASSFGTSGPTTDTQYF.

This clone was counted a single time. The J gene is TRBJ1-4, the V gene TRBV19; 9 bases fit TRBD1. V shed 4 bases, J shed 6 bases, and the junction held 9 bases outside the gene matches. There are 16 residues in the CDR3. Germline V lookup: CDR1 LNHDA, CDR2 SQIVND (reference sequence). The CDR3 sequence: CASSNTGTGFYEKLFF. The CDR3, as DNA: TGTGCCAGTAGTAACACCGGGACAGGGTTCTATGAAAAACTGTTTTTT.

This clone was seen only once. The chain couples TRBV6-5 to TRBJ2-7; 8 bases agree with TRBD1. The CDR3 contains 14 residues. With V trimmed by 1 base and J by 5 bases, 4 bases remained unmatched. Germline V gene sequence: CDR1 MNHEY, CDR2 SVGAGI. CDR3 nucleotide sequence: TGTGCCAGCAGTTACTTGGACAGGGACAACGAGCAGTACTTC. The encoded protein is CASSYLDRDNEQYF.

The chain recombines TRBV7-6 with TRBJ2-7; no firm D call. The CDR3 sequence is 11 residues long. Germline assignment: CDR1 SGHVS and CDR2 FNYEAQ. V lost 2 bases and J lost 6, with 5 bases in between. CDR3: CASSLSSEQYF. As DNA, the CDR3 is TGTGCCAGCAGCTTATCGAGCGAGCAGTACTTC.

This chain links TRBV18 with TRBJ2-3; the D is unclear. This CDR3 has 12 amino acids. Germline V gene data show CDR1 as KGHSH and CDR2 as LQKENI. Trimming took 2 bases from V and 6 from J, leaving 6 bases between them. The CDR3 loop is CASSPIEDTQYF. DNA of the CDR3: TGTGCCAGCTCACCAATTGAGGATACGCAGTATTTT.

This clone was counted a single time. V usage is TRBV29-1 and J usage is TRBJ1-2; weak D call: TRBD1 (5 bases). The germline V gene has CDR1 SQVTM and CDR2 ANQGSEA. V lost 4 bases and J 7 bases, leaving 13 bases between the germline ends. This CDR3 has 12 residues. In DNA form, the CDR3 reads TGCAGCGTTGTTACCCCTAGGGGTGGCTACACCTTC. Protein product: CSVVTPRGGYTF.